What follows is one TCR beta chain and its context. Its target is unknown. The sample belongs to a study of identical twins. Findings of the study overall: Twins showed weaker excess sharing in their beta out-of-frame sequences.

TCRdb itself ran the 5' RACE reads through MiXCR, one entry per CDR3 protein. This table has 500,000 to 650,000 distinct CDR3 sequences, approximately 20% appearing once. The V and J ends lost 0 bases and 5 bases respectively, with 14 bases between them. The germline gives CDR1 DFQATT, CDR2 SNEGSKA (reference sequence). The CDR3 contains 16 residues. In every case, the donor was a healthy Caucasian. This sample was also put to use in a study of yellow fever vaccine responses in identical twins.

Sequences were obtained from CD4+ T cells sorted from blood. This TCR derives from a woman between 18 and 30 years old in good health. The chain has TRBV20-1 and TRBJ1-6; D is unclear. The CDR3 nucleotides read TGCAGTGCTAGAGATTGGCAGCTAATCGATAATTCACCCCTCCACTTT. Translation gives CSARDWQLIDNSPLHF.